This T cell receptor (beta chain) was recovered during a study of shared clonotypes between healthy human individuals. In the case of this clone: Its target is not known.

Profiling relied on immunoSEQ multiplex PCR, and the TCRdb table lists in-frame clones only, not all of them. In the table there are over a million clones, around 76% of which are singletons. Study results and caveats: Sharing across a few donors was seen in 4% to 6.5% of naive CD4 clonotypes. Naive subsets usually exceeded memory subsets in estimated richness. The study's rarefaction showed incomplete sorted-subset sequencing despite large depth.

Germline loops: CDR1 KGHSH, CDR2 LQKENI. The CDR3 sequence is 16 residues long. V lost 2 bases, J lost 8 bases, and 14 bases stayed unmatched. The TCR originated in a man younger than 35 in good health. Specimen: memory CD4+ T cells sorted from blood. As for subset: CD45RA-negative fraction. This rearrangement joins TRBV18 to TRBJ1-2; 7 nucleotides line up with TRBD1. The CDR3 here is CASSPGLRQGEYGYTF. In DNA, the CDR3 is TGTGCCAGCTCACCAGGCCTAAGACAGGGAGAATACGGCTACACCTTC. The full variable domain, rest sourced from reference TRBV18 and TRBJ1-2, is NAGVMQNPRHLVRRRGQEARLRCSPMKGHSHVYWYRQLPEEGLKFMVYLQKENIIDESGMPKERFSAEFPKEGPSILRIQQVVRGDSAAYFCASSPGLRQGEYGYTFGSGTRLTVV.